These 8 T cell receptor beta chains were sequenced from one sample in a study of CD8+CD57+ T cells in acquired aplastic anemia (dated by TCRdb to about 2018). The reads were generated on an Illumina HiSeq 2000. TCR beta VDJ combination and CDR3 sequence profiling used genomic DNA as the template. In TCRdb, the public reads were trimmed at Q25 with fastp and aligned with MiXCR, with productive beta chains retained. Records with the same CDR3 protein are collapsed into one entry carrying the most frequent genes and DNA. Present in this sample are about 400,000 distinct CDR3 sequences, 60% to 80% of which were seen just once. The ten largest clonotypes hold 3.5% to 4.5% of the sample. Input material: sorted CD4+, CD8+, or CD8+CD57+ T cells (not recorded which) from PBMCs. The receptor set was obtained from a human donor in good health, serving as a control.

Comments on this clonotype: The junction and the germline gene differ at one end; a read error may be behind it. V and J are TRBV7-2 and TRBJ1-2, with a tentative D call TRBD1 (5 bases). Per the germline V gene, CDR1 is SGHTA and CDR2 is FQGNSA. The CDR3 covers 14 residues. CDR3 sequence (DNA): TGTGCCAGCAGCTTAGAAGGGGACGGGTATGGCTACGCCTTC. It yields the protein CASSLEGDGYGYAF.

A remark on this clonotype: One end of the junction does not line up with germline, which may come from a read error. The chain uses TRBV2 and TRBJ1-1; the D is unclear. The CDR3 sequence is 14 residues long. Germline V gene sequence: CDR1 SNHLY, CDR2 FYNNEI. CDR3 in amino acids: CASQVKTGETEAFF. The CDR3 nucleotides are TGCGCCAGCCAAGTTAAGACCGGAGAGACTGAAGCTTTCTTT.

CDR3 bases: TGTGCCAGCAGCTTCGAGTGGGAGGCTGCCTACGAGCAGTACTTC. Encoded protein: CASSFEWEAAYEQYF. The chain uses TRBV5-5 and TRBJ2-7; D is possibly TRBD2 (6 bases). From germline, CDR1 is SGHKS and CDR2 YYEKEE (reference sequence). Trimming cost V 2 bases and J 2 bases, with 14 bases left between them. The CDR3 contains 15 residues.

This chain uses TRBV9 with TRBJ2-1; possible D gene TRBD2, 5 bases. This CDR3 has 14 residues. CDR1 is SGDLS and CDR2 is YYNGEE in the germline V gene. V shed 2 bases and J shed 10 bases, with 16 bases lying between them. The CDR3 bases are TGTGCCAGCAGCGTGTCGGGATTATTCTACGAGCAGTTCTTC. This codes for CASSVSGLFYEQFF.

This chain connects TRBV29-1 to TRBJ2-7; D is unresolved. The J call may be in error: the DNA end matches TRBJ2-3 better. The germline V gene encodes CDR1 SQVTM and CDR2 ANQGSEA. The CDR3 loop spans 15 amino acids. The CDR3 DNA follows: TGCAGCGCTAGTCAGATAGTACCAAGCCCAGATACGCAGTATTTT. It encodes CSASQIVPSPDTQYF.

V gene TRBV10-3 combines with J gene TRBJ2-1, with D possibly matching TRBD2 (6 bases). The J call may be wrong; the DNA end is better matched by TRBJ2-7. The CDR3 consists of 15 residues. Germline loops: CDR1 ENHRY, CDR2 SYGVKD. CDR3 amino acids: CAISVIAGGYNEQYF. The CDR3 nucleotides read TGTGCCATCAGTGTGATAGCCGGGGGTTACAACGAGCAGTACTTC.

This clonotype showed up just a few times. The rearrangement joins TRBV2 to TRBJ1-1; D is uncertain. The CDR3 runs to 13 residues. V was pared by 4 bases and J by 5 bases, with 11 bases between. Germline-derived CDR1 and CDR2 are SNHLY and FYNNEI. In DNA, the CDR3 is TGTGCCAGCAGTGCGGGAAGGAGGACTGAAGCTTTCTTT. Protein sequence: CASSAGRRTEAFF.

V and J are TRBV25-1 and TRBJ1-2; D not certain. The CDR3 runs 11 residues. Germline loops: CDR1 MGHDK, CDR2 SYGVNS. Trimming left V 4 bases short and J 6 bases short, with 6 bases between. This CDR3 is CASSVDHGYTF. The CDR3 nucleotides are TGTGCCAGCAGTGTAGACCATGGCTACACCTTC.